This paragraph covers one T cell receptor (beta chain) sequence. The antigen is not known. The data derive from a study of T cell responses to AZD1222 COVID-19 vaccine. Study-wide points: Vaccination with two AZD1222 doses was followed by a rise in Spike-specific TCR breadth and depth. Without day 14 samples, only post-peak T cell repertoires were studied.

From germline, CDR1 is SGHDT and CDR2 YYEEEE. CDR3 length: 17 amino acids. Trimming cost V 3 bases and J 0 bases; bases outside gene matches: 8. Sequenced by immunoSEQ multiplex PCR; TCRdb stores in-frame clones only, minus some. The data show about 180,000 clones, around nine tenths seen once. The genes are TRBV5-6 and TRBJ1-5; TRBD1 agrees at 8 bases. This clonotype was obtained from an adult in good health. Sequences were derived from peripheral blood, sampled on day 0 of AZD1222 vaccination. In DNA, the CDR3 is TGTGCCAGCAGCTGGTGGACAGGGACGTATAGCAATCAGCCCCAGCATTTT. Translated: CASSWWTGTYSNQPQHF.